The T cell receptor beta chain described here comes from a study of blood T cell repertoires in COVID-19. As for the study in general: Sites across the United States, Italy and Spain contributed samples from acute and convalescent COVID-19.

The CDR3 is 13 residues long. The germline CDR1 and CDR2 sequences are MDHEN and SYDVKM. Trimming removed 3 bases at V and 0 bases at J, with 5 bases between. Sequencing was performed with immunoSEQ multiplex PCR; in TCRdb, only in-frame clones are kept and a portion is missing. The table lists some 150,000 clones, approximately 86% of them singletons, with around 3.9% in the top ten. The sequence was obtained from a woman aged 55 to 70 who had recovered from COVID-19. Sequenced: peripheral blood. V gene TRBV28 combines with J gene TRBJ1-1; D is uncertain. The DNA of the CDR3 is TGTGCCAGCAGTTTTGCTATGAACACTGAAGCTTTCTTT. Its translation: CASSFAMNTEAFF.